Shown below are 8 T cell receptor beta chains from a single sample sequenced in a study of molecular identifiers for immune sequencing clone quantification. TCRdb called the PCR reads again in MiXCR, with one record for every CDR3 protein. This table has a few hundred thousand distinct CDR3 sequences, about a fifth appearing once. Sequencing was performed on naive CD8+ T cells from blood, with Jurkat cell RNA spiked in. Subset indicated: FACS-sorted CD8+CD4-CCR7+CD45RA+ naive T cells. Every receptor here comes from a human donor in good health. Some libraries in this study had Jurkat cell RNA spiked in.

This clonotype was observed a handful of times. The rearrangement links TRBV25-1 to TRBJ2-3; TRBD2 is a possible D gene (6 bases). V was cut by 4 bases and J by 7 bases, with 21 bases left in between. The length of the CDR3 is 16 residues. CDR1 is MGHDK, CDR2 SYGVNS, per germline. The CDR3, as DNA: TGTGCCAGCAGTGGCCCTACTAGCTGGGAATGGAATACGCAGTATTTT. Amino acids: CASSGPTSWEWNTQYF. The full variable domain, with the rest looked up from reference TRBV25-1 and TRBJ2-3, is EADIYQTPRYLVIGTGKKITLECSQTMGHDKMYWYQQDPGMELHLIHYSYGVNSTEKGDLSSESTVSRIRTEHFPLTLESARPSHTSQYLCASSGPTSWEWNTQYFGPGTRLTVL.

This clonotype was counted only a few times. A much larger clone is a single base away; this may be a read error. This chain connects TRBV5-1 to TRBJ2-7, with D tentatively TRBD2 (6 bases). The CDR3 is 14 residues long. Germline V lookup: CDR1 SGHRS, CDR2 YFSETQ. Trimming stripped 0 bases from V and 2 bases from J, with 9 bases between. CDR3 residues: CASSLEEGAYEQYF. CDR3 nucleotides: TGCGCCAGCAGCTTGGAGGAGGGAGCCTACGAGCAGTACTTC.

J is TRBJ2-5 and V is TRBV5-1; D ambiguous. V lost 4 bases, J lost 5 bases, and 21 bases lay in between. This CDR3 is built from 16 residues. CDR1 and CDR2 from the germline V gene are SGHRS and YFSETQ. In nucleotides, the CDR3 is TGCGCCAGCAGCCTGATCGGGCGGCAACCCAAGGAGACCCAGTACTTC. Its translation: CASSLIGRQPKETQYF.

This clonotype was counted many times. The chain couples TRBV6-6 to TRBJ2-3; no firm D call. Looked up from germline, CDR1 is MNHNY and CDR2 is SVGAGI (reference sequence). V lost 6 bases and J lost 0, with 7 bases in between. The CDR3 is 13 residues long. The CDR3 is CASRHSSTDTQYF. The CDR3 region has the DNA TGTGCCAGCAGGCACTCTAGCACAGATACGCAGTATTTT.

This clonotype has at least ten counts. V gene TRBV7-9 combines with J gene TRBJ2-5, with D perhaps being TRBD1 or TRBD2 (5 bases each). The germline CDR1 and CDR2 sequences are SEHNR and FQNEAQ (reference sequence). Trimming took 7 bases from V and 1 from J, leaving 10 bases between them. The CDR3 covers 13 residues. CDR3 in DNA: TGTGCCAGCACCCGGGACGGCCAAGAGACCCAGTACTTC. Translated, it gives CASTRDGQETQYF.

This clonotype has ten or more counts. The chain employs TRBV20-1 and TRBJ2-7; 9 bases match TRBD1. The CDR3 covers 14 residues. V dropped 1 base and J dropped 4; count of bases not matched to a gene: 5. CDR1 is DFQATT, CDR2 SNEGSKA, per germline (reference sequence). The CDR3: CSARARTGAYEQYF. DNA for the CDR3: TGCAGTGCTAGAGCCAGGACAGGGGCATACGAGCAGTACTTC.

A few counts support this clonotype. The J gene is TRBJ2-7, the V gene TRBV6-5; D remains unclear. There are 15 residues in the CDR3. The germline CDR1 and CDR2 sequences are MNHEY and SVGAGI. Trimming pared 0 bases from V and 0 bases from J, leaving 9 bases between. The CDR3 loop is CASSYSVKNSYEQYF. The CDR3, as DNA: TGTGCCAGCAGTTACTCGGTAAAAAACTCCTACGAGCAGTACTTC.

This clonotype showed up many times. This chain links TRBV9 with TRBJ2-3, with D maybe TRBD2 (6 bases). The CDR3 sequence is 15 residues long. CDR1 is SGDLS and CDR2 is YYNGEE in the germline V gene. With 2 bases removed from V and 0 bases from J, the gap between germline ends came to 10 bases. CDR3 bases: TGTGCCAGCAGCGTTAGCGGAGCTAGCACAGATACGCAGTATTTT. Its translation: CASSVSGASTDTQYF. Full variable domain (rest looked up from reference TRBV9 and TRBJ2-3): DSGVTQTPKHLITATGQRVTLRCSPRSGDLSVYWYQQSLDQGLQFLIQYYNGEERAKGNILERFSAQQFPDLHSELNLSSLELGDSALYFCASSVSGASTDTQYFGPGTRLTVL.